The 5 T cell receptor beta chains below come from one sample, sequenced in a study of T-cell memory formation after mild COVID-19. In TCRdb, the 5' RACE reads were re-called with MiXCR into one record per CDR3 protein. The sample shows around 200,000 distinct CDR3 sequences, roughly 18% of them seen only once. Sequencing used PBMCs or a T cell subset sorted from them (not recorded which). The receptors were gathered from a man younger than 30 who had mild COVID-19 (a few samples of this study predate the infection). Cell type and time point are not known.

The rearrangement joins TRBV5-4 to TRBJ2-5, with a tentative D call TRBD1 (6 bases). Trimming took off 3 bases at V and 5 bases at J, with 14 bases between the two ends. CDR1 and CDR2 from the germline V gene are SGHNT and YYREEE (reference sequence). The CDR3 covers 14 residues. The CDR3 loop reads CASSSKQGGETQYF. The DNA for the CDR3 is TGTGCCAGCAGCTCAAAACAGGGTGGTGAGACCCAGTACTTC.

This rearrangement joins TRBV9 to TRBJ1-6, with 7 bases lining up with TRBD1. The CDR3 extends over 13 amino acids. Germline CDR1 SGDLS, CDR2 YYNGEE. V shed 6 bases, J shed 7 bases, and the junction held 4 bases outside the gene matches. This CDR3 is CASNRGGNSPLHF. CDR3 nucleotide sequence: TGTGCCAGCAACAGGGGCGGGAATTCACCCCTCCACTTT.

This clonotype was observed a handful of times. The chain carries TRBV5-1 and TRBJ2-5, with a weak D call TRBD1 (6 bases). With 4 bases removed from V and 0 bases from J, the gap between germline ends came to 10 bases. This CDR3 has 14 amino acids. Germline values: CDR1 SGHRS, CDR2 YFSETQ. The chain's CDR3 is CASSPQGNQETQYF. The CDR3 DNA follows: TGCGCCAGCAGCCCACAGGGTAACCAAGAGACCCAGTACTTC.

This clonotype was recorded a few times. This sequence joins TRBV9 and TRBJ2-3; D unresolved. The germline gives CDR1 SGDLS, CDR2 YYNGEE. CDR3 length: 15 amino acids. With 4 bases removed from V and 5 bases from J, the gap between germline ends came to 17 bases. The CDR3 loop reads CASSSRLGPQDTQYF. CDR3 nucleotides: TGTGCCAGCAGCTCCCGACTCGGGCCCCAAGATACGCAGTATTTT.

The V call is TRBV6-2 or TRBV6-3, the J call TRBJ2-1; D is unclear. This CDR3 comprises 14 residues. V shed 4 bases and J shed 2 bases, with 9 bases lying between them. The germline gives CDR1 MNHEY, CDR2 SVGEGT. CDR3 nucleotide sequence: TGTGCCAGCAGTTCCGGAGACGCCTACAATGAGCAGTTCTTC. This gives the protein CASSSGDAYNEQFF.